This entry lists 18 T cell receptor beta chains sequenced from one sample in a study of T cell responses to AZD1222 COVID-19 vaccine (dated by TCRdb to 2020 to 2023). Preparation of the library involved the immunoSEQ multiplex PCR assay. The immuneACCESS repertoire file appears here via TCRdb, limited to in-frame rearrangements. These files lack a portion of the clones; in checked studies, under half of the deficit traces to unresolved V genes, and the cause of the others is not known. In all, the sample holds about 42,000 clones, and 75% to 90% of those were seen once. The leading ten clones occupy 18% of the sample. The sample's time point label is to be understood as: about 28 days (+/-7) after the second vaccine dose. The input for sequencing was peripheral blood, taken 28 days after the second AZD1222 dose. The source is an adult who received the AZD1222 COVID-19 vaccine.

The sample holds one count of this clone. This chain joins TRBV7-2 and TRBJ2-2, with D unresolved. V lost 6 bases and J 5 bases, leaving 19 bases between the germline ends. The CDR3 runs 16 residues. Germline assignment: CDR1 SGHTA and CDR2 FQGNSA. CDR3 in DNA: TGTGCCAGCAGATACTCCCGTGCAGATGGAACCGGGGAGCTGTTTTTT. It codes for CASRYSRADGTGELFF.

The chain links TRBV5-4 to TRBJ1-2; 7 bases are a match to TRBD1. J gave up 8 bases and V 2 bases, and 6 bases lay outside the gene matches. Germline loops: CDR1 SGHNT, CDR2 YYREEE (reference sequence). The CDR3 totals 13 residues. CDR3 region: CASSLRQGGGYTF. DNA for the CDR3: TGTGCCAGCAGCTTAAGACAGGGCGGCGGCTACACCTTC. Full variable domain (rest looked up from reference TRBV5-4 and TRBJ1-2): ETGVTQSPTHLIKTRGQQVTLRCSSQSGHNTVSWYQQALGQGPQFIFQYYREEENGRGNFPPRFSGLQFPNYSSELNVNALELDDSALYLCASSLRQGGGYTFGSGTRLTVV.

The V and J genes are TRBV9 and TRBJ2-1, with 11 bases lining up with TRBD1. CDR1 is SGDLS, CDR2 YYNGEE, per germline. The length of the CDR3 is 15 residues. V shed 6 bases, J shed 3 bases, and the junction held 5 bases outside the gene matches. CDR3 amino acids: CASNAGTGGYNEQFF. In DNA form, the CDR3 reads TGTGCCAGCAACGCCGGGACAGGGGGCTACAATGAGCAGTTCTTC.

This clone has a handful of counts. This sequence joins TRBV5-5 and TRBJ1-6, with D maybe TRBD1 (5 bases). The CDR3 is 15 residues long. The germline V gene encodes CDR1 SGHKS and CDR2 YYEKEE (reference sequence). Trimming cost V 4 bases and J 8 bases, with 16 bases left between them. CDR3 DNA: TGTGCCAGCAGCGGGGACGCCATTAGGGATTCACCCCTCCACTTT. It yields the protein CASSGDAIRDSPLHF.

The V call is TRBV6-5, the J call TRBJ1-5, with D unresolved. The CDR3 sequence is 15 residues long. Germline V gene data show CDR1 as MNHEY and CDR2 as SVGAGI. Trimming shortened V by 7 bases and J by 2 bases, and 15 bases separated the two germline ends. The CDR3 DNA reads TGTGCCAGCAAATTTAAAGGAGAAGGCAATCAGCCCCAGCATTTT. Amino acids: CASKFKGEGNQPQHF.

The V call is TRBV5-1, the J call TRBJ2-3; a weak D match, TRBD2 (6 bases). Germline V gene lookup returns CDR1 SGHRS and CDR2 YFSETQ. V lost 4 bases and J lost 4, with 13 bases in between. This CDR3 has 14 residues. CDR3 residues: CASSPGDFADTQYF. The CDR3 nucleotides are TGCGCCAGCAGCCCGGGGGACTTCGCAGATACGCAGTATTTT.

V gene TRBV7-8 combines with J gene TRBJ2-5; possible D gene TRBD2, 6 bases. The CDR3 has 14 amino acids. Trimming pared 5 bases from V and 2 bases from J, leaving 12 bases between. Germline V gene sequence: CDR1 SGHVS, CDR2 FQNEAQ. The CDR3 DNA is TGTGCCAGCAGCCGGGACTTTTATCAAGAGACCCAGTACTTC. This translates into CASSRDFYQETQYF.

This clone was counted only a few times. V usage is TRBV28 and J usage is TRBJ1-2; possibly TRBD1 for D (5 bases). V lost 3 bases and J lost 3, with 11 bases in between. The CDR3 totals 14 residues. In germline, CDR1 is MDHEN, CDR2 SYDVKM. As DNA, the CDR3 is TGTGCCAGCAGTTTTCCCGGGACCTACTATGGCTACACCTTC. Residues: CASSFPGTYYGYTF.

The CDR3 here is CASSSDRVTDTQYF. The CDR3 region has the DNA TGTGCCAGCAGCTCGGACAGGGTCACAGATACGCAGTATTTT. The gene calls are TRBV7-9 and TRBJ2-3; 8 bases map to TRBD1. Germline V CDR1 and CDR2: SEHNR, FQNEAQ (reference sequence). The CDR3 extends over 14 amino acids. The V gene end was trimmed by 4 bases and the J gene end by 2 bases; junction bases not matched to a gene: 2.

The chain uses TRBV6-5 and TRBJ1-6, with 7 positions matching TRBD1. V trimming: 5 bases; J trimming: 9 bases; junction bases outside the gene matches: 7. The CDR3 is 14 amino acids. CDR1 and CDR2 (germline): MNHEY, SVGAGI. DNA of the CDR3: TGTGCCAGCAGTCCAGACAGGGCCGGTTCACCCCTCCACTTT. Encoded protein: CASSPDRAGSPLHF.

The chain employs TRBV18 and TRBJ2-2, with TRBD1 matching 7 bases. From germline, CDR1 is KGHSH and CDR2 LQKENI. The CDR3 extends over 13 amino acids. Trimming took 5 bases from V and 8 from J; bases not matched to a gene: 5. CDR3 nucleotide sequence: TGTGCCAGCTCAGTGGACAGGTCTGGGGAGCTGTTTTTT. Amino acid sequence: CASSVDRSGELFF. Variable domain in full (rest from reference TRBV18 and TRBJ2-2): NAGVMQNPRHLVRRRGQEARLRCSPMKGHSHVYWYRQLPEEGLKFMVYLQKENIIDESGMPKERFSAEFPKEGPSILRIQQVVRGDSAAYFCASSVDRSGELFFGEGSRLTVL.

This clone was observed once. The rearrangement links TRBV5-4 to TRBJ2-2, with 9 nucleotides matching TRBD1. Germline loops: CDR1 SGHNT, CDR2 YYREEE (reference sequence). The CDR3 has 18 amino acids. The trim removed 3 bases at V and 6 bases at J, leaving 15 bases unmatched. CDR3 nucleotide sequence: TGTGCCAGCAGCTCACCCTCGGGGGGACAGGGTAGTTCCGGGGAGCTGTTTTTT. This translates into CASSSPSGGQGSSGELFF.

Written as DNA, the CDR3 is TGCAGCGTTGACCCGGACAGGGACGGGACCCAGTACTTC. Protein sequence: CSVDPDRDGTQYF. V is TRBV29-1 and J is TRBJ2-5, with 8 bases identical to TRBD1. CDR3 size: 13 residues. The trim removed 3 bases at V and 7 bases at J, leaving 7 bases unmatched. CDR1 is SQVTM and CDR2 is ANQGSEA in the germline V gene.

This chain connects TRBV9 to TRBJ2-5, with D possibly called TRBD1 or TRBD2 (5 bases each). The CDR3 length is 18 residues. Germline CDR1 SGDLS, CDR2 YYNGEE. Trimming took off 4 bases at V and 1 base at J, with 23 bases between the two ends. The CDR3 sequence is CASSPSSPGPTVQETQYF. The DNA for the CDR3 is TGTGCCAGCAGCCCATCCTCCCCGGGGCCCACGGTCCAAGAGACCCAGTACTTC.

The CDR3 region has the DNA TGTGCCAGCAGCCCCAGTGGGGGGAACACTGAAGCTTTCTTT. It encodes CASSPSGGNTEAFF. This chain uses TRBV3-1 (or the pseudogene TRBV3-2) with TRBJ1-1; D is perhaps TRBD1 (5 bases). This CDR3 region has 14 residues. Trimming shortened V by 4 bases and J by 1 base, and 10 bases separated the two germline ends. The germline CDR1 and CDR2 sequences are LGHDT and YNNKEL (reference sequence).

This clone has just one count. This chain links TRBV2 with TRBJ2-7, with 7 bases that match TRBD1. Germline lookup yields CDR1 SNHLY and CDR2 FYNNEI. Trimming cost V 6 bases and J 2 bases; bases outside gene matches: 4. This CDR3 region has 13 residues. Written as DNA, the CDR3 is TGTGCCAGCAGGGGGACAGACCCCTACGAGCAGTACTTC. It codes for CASRGTDPYEQYF.

This clone has more than one count but fewer than ten. The V gene is TRBV9, the J gene TRBJ2-2, with 8 bases matching TRBD1. After removal of 4 bases from V and 5 bases from J, the junction contained 4 bases not matched to a gene. CDR1 is SGDLS and CDR2 is YYNGEE in the germline V gene. This CDR3 region has 14 residues. CDR3 DNA: TGTGCCAGCAGCTCACGGACAGGGACCGGGGAGCTGTTTTTT. Protein: CASSSRTGTGELFF.

The chain combines TRBV9 with TRBJ1-1; D unclear. Germline V lookup: CDR1 SGDLS, CDR2 YYNGEE. This CDR3 is built from 13 residues. The ends were cut back, 0 bases at V and 8 bases at J, with 11 bases in the middle. CDR3 residues: CASSVVTAGEAFF. The CDR3 region has the DNA TGTGCCAGCAGCGTAGTTACCGCAGGCGAAGCTTTCTTT.